This T cell receptor (beta chain) derives from a study of shared clonotypes between healthy human individuals. The CDR3 has 11 residues. Germline CDR1 is LNHDA and CDR2 is SQIVND (reference sequence). V was cut by 7 bases and J by 7 bases, with 10 bases left in between. Per the study methods: ImmunoSEQ gave junction-only sequences without quality scores, so filtering differed. TCRdb's table, derived via immunoSEQ multiplex PCR, lists solely in-frame clones and lacks some. V and J calls and clone size are given by that table; D and trimming were obtained from the DNA. The sample has millions of clones; over 85% are singletons. The naive CD8 fraction comprised CD45RO-negative cells positively selected for CCR7 and excluded terminally differentiated effector memory CD45RA+ cells.

The material sequenced was naive CD8+ T cells sorted from blood. The TCR sequence derives from a man aged 18 to 30 in good health. The V and J genes are TRBV19 and TRBJ1-1; D is unclear. The CDR3 DNA reads TGTGCCAGTATGGAGACTCATGAAGCTTTCTTT. This codes for CASMETHEAFF.